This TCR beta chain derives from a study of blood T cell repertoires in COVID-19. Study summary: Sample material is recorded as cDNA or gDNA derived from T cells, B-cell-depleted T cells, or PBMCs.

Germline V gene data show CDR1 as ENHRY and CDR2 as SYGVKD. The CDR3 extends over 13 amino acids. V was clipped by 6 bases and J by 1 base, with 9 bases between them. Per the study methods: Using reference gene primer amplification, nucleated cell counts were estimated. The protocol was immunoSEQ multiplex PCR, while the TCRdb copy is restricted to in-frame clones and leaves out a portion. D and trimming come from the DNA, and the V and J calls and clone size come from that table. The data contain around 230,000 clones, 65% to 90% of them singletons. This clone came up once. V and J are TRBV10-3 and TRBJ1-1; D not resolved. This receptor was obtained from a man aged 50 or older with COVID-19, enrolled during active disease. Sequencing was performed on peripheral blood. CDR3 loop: CAIRAAANTEAFF. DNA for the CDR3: TGTGCCATCAGAGCGGCAGCGAACACTGAAGCTTTCTTT.